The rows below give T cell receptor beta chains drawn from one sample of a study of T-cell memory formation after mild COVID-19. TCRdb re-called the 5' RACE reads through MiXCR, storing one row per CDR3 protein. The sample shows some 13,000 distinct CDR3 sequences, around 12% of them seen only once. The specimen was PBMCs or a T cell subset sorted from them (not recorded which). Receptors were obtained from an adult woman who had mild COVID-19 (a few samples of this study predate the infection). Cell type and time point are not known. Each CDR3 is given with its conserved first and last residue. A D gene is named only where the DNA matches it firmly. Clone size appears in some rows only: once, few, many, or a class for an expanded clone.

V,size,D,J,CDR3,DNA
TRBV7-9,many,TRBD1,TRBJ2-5,CASSRDSQETQYF,TGTGCCAGCAGCCGGGACAGCCAAGAGACCCAGTACTTC
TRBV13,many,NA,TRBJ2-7,CASSLGTALLSYEQYF,TGTGCCAGCAGCTTAGGGACAGCTCTACTCTCCTACGAGCAGTACTTC
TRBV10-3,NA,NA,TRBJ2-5,CAISDRVYQETQYF,TGTGCCATCAGTGACAGGGTGTACCAAGAGACCCAGTACTTC
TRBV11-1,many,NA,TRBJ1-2,CASSLAGYGYTF,TGTGCCAGCAGCTTAGCCGGATATGGCTACACCTTC
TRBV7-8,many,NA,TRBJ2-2,CASSTPGRSLTGELFF,TGTGCCAGCAGCACCCCCGGACGGTCCCTGACCGGGGAGCTGTTTTTT
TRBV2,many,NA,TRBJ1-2,CASSGRNYGYTF,TGTGCCAGCAGTGGACGGAACTATGGCTACACCTTC
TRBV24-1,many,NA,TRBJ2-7,CATSGTAGDEQYF,TGTGCCACCAGTGGGACAGCAGGCGACGAGCAGTACTTC
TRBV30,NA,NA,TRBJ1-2,CAWAPDGYYGYTF,TGTGCCTGGGCCCCGGACGGCTACTATGGCTACACCTTC
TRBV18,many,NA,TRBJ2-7,CASSPGYEQYF,TGTGCCAGCTCCCCAGGGTACGAGCAGTACTTC
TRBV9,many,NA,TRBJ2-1,CASSVAFGVGNEQFF,TGTGCCAGCAGCGTAGCCTTCGGGGTTGGCAATGAGCAGTTCTTC
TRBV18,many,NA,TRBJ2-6,CASSPLPGQAISGANVLTF,TGTGCCAGCTCACCATTACCGGGGCAGGCAATCTCTGGGGCCAACGTCCTGACTTTC
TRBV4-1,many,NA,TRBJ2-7,CASSQELDSYQQYF,TGCGCCAGCAGCCAAGAGTTGGACAGTTACCAGCAGTACTTC
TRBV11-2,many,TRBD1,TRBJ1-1,CASSSGQGMNTEAFF,TGTGCCAGCAGCTCAGGACAGGGGATGAACACTGAAGCTTTCTTT
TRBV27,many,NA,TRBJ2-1,CASSNPSREQFF,TGTGCCAGCAGTAACCCTAGCAGGGAGCAGTTCTTC
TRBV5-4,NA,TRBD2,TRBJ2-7,CASSLTAGGPGEQYF,TGTGCCAGCAGCCTGACAGCGGGAGGGCCGGGGGAGCAGTACTTC
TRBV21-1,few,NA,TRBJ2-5,CASSKCTGTGEETQYF,TGTGCCAGCAGCAAATGCACAGGGACAGGGGAAGAGACCCAGTACTTC
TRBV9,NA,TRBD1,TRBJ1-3,CASSVGQDIPWNTIYF,TGTGCCAGCAGCGTTGGACAGGACATCCCCTGGAACACCATATATTTT
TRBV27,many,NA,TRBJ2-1,CASSLRKFYNEQFF,TGTGCCAGCAGTTTACGCAAATTTTACAATGAGCAGTTCTTC
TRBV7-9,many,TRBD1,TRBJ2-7,CASSFGTTGVWVSYEQYF,TGTGCCAGCAGCTTCGGAACGACAGGGGTATGGGTATCCTACGAGCAGTACTTC
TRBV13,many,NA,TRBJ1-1,CASSLRGPAEAFF,TGTGCCAGCAGCCTGAGGGGTCCGGCTGAAGCTTTCTTT
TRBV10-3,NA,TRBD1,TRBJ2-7,CAISVTGRYYEQYF,TGTGCCATCAGTGTGACAGGGCGATACTACGAGCAGTACTTC
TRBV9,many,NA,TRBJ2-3,CASSLGVLTDTQYF,TGTGCCAGCAGCTTAGGGGTTTTGACAGATACGCAGTATTTT
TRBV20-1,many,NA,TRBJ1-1,CSARVSRPRNTEAFF,TGCAGTGCTAGAGTTAGCCGGCCCCGAAACACTGAAGCTTTCTTT
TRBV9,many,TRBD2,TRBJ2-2,CASSAPRGGLTGELFF,TGTGCCAGCAGCGCCCCTCGGGGGGGGTTAACCGGGGAGCTGTTTTTT
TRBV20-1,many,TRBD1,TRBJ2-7,CSARLLGTVEQYF,TGCAGTGCTAGGCTCCTCGGGACAGTCGAGCAGTACTTC
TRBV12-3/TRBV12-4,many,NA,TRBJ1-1,CASSFPTVNTEAFF,TGTGCCAGCAGTTTTCCTACAGTGAACACTGAAGCTTTCTTT
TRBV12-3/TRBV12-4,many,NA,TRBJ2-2,CASVLGGPTNTGELFF,TGTGCCAGCGTTCTGGGGGGGCCTACGAACACCGGGGAGCTGTTTTTT
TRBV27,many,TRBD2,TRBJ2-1,CASRSPILAGGLNEQFF,TGTGCCAGCAGATCCCCAATCCTAGCGGGGGGTCTTAATGAGCAGTTCTTC
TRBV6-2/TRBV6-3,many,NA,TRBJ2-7,CASSYSGKYEQYF,TGTGCCAGCAGTTACTCAGGGAAATACGAGCAGTACTTC
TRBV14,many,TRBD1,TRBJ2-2,CASSQRERTGWIGELFF,TGTGCCAGCAGCCAAAGAGAGCGGACAGGGTGGATCGGGGAGCTGTTTTTT
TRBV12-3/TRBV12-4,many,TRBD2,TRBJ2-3,CASSLGLAGPSTDTQYF,TGTGCCAGCAGTTTGGGACTAGCGGGACCTAGCACAGATACGCAGTATTTT